This T cell receptor (beta chain) was obtained from a study of blood T cell repertoires in COVID-19. Study summary: Acute and convalescent COVID-19 samples came from the United States, Italy and Spain. PBMCs, B-cell-depleted T cells, or T cells provided the cDNA or gDNA that made up the material.

Repertoires were generated with immunoSEQ multiplex PCR, while TCRdb's copy carries only in-frame clones and drops some. This sample carries more than 85,000 clones, about 78% of them seen once, and the ten largest clones take almost 4.5%. Losses at the gene ends were 6 bases for V and 0 bases for J; bases not matched to a gene: 4. Germline CDR1 LNHDA, CDR2 SQIVND (reference sequence). The CDR3 runs 14 residues. This sequence was found in a human donor in a cohort sampled during active or convalescent COVID-19. The chain has TRBV19 and TRBJ1-1; 7 nucleotides match TRBD1. Material for sequencing was peripheral blood. For the CDR3, the DNA is TGTGCCAGTAGCCGACAGGGCCTGAACACTGAAGCTTTCTTT. Translation: CASSRQGLNTEAFF.